Listed below are T cell receptor beta chains from one sample, sequenced in a study of Ad26.COV2.S vaccination and SARS-CoV-2 variants. Sequenced by immunoSEQ multiplex PCR; TCRdb stores in-frame clones only, minus some. The table has a few hundred thousand clones, 92% seen once. The sequences come from peripheral blood, collected in a trial of Ad26.COV2.S vaccine versus placebo. These receptors were taken from a person between 18 and 65 years old who received the Ad26.COV2.S COVID-19 vaccine or a placebo. Each CDR3 is given with its conserved first and last residue. A D gene is named only where the DNA matches it firmly. Expanded clones are given a class, and other clones once, few, many or no size at all.

>TRBV7-2|.|TRBJ2-5|TRBD2
CASSSGLAGVNVETQYF
TGTGCCAGCAGCAGCGGACTAGCGGGAGTAAATGTGGAGACCCAGTACTTC
>TRBV5-6|few|TRBJ1-6|.
CASSLSQNSPLHF
TGTGCCAGCAGCTTGTCCCAGAATTCACCCCTCCACTTT
>TRBV30|few|TRBJ1-4|TRBD1
CAWMSGQGGEKLFF
TGTGCCTGGATGTCGGGACAGGGGGGTGAAAAACTGTTTTTT
>TRBV6-2/TRBV6-3|.|TRBJ1-6|.
CASSYNINSPLHF
TGTGCCAGCAGTTACAATATAAATTCACCCCTCCACTTT
>TRBV4-1|.|TRBJ2-1|.
CASSQVAGNNEQFF
TGCGCCAGCAGCCAAGTAGCAGGGAACAATGAGCAGTTCTTC
>TRBV7-7|.|TRBJ2-5|TRBD2
CASSLTLAGQETQYF
TGTGCTAGCAGCTTAACGCTAGCGGGGCAAGAGACCCAGTACTTC
>TRBV29-1|.|TRBJ2-7|.
CSVVQGGEQYF
TGCAGCGTGGTACAGGGCGGCGAGCAGTACTTC
>TRBV7-2|.|TRBJ1-2|TRBD1
CASSPRDRTYGYTF
TGTGCCAGCAGCCCACGGGACAGGACTTATGGCTACACCTTC
>TRBV5-1|.|TRBJ1-1|.
CASRYGSESNTEAFF
TGCGCCAGCAGGTATGGATCAGAATCAAACACTGAAGCTTTCTTT
>TRBV24-1|.|TRBJ1-1|TRBD1
CATSDGQGLNTEAFF
TGTGCCACCAGTGACGGACAGGGGCTGAACACTGAAGCTTTCTTT
>TRBV6-1|.|TRBJ1-2|.
CASSEVSGHFNYGYTF
TGTGCCAGCAGTGAAGTATCGGGACATTTTAACTATGGCTACACCTTC
>TRBV2|.|TRBJ2-7|.
CASSAGTGPLYEQYF
TGTGCCAGCAGTGCCGGAACAGGTCCCCTCTACGAGCAGTACTTC
>TRBV28|.|TRBJ2-2|.
CASTSRGRYTGELFF
TGTGCCAGCACCTCTAGGGGCAGGTACACCGGGGAGCTGTTTTTT
>TRBV7-9|.|TRBJ2-7|.
CASSSNYEQYF
TGTGCCAGCAGCTCCAACTACGAGCAGTACTTC
>TRBV5-1|.|TRBJ1-3|.
CASSLDLGLGNTIYF
TGCGCCAGCAGCTTGGATCTAGGGCTGGGAAACACCATATATTTT
>TRBV6-5|.|TRBJ1-2|TRBD1
CASTDRDAYGYTF
TGTGCCAGCACGGACAGGGACGCCTATGGCTACACCTTC
>TRBV6-2/TRBV6-3|.|TRBJ2-3|.
CASSYFVGTFRTDTQYF
TGTGCCAGCAGTTACTTTGTAGGGACCTTCCGCACAGATACGCAGTATTTT
>TRBV7-2|once|TRBJ2-2|.
CASSLARWNTGELFF
TGTGCCAGCAGCTTAGCGCGCTGGAACACCGGGGAGCTGTTTTTT
>TRBV4-3|.|TRBJ2-6|TRBD1
CASSQDRGTGSVSGANVLTF
TGCGCCAGCAGCCAAGATCGAGGGACAGGGTCTGTGTCTGGGGCCAACGTCCTGACTTTC
>TRBV6-6|.|TRBJ1-2|.
CASSSGSTGNKGYTF
TGTGCCAGCAGCTCCGGTTCGACGGGTAATAAAGGCTACACCTTC
>TRBV29-1|.|TRBJ2-1|.
CSVEQGPYNEQFF
TGCAGCGTTGAACAGGGGCCCTACAATGAGCAGTTCTTC
>TRBV4-1|few|TRBJ1-6|TRBD1
CASSQPGTGNSPLHF
TGCGCCAGCAGCCAACCCGGGACAGGGAATTCACCCCTCCACTTT
>TRBV9|.|TRBJ2-7|TRBD2
CASSVGLAGDFAEQYF
TGTGCCAGCAGTGTTGGGCTAGCGGGGGATTTTGCCGAGCAGTACTTC
>TRBV4-3|once|TRBJ2-6|.
CASSQGHLGSGANVLTF
TGCGCCAGCAGCCAGGGACACTTGGGCTCTGGGGCCAACGTCCTGACTTTC
>TRBV5-1|.|TRBJ1-1|TRBD1
CASREQGAGGTEAFF
TGCGCCAGCAGGGAACAGGGGGCAGGTGGCACTGAAGCTTTCTTT
>TRBV6-6|.|TRBJ2-3|.
CASSLTPTSTDTQYF
TGTGCCAGCAGCCTTACACCGACTAGCACAGATACGCAGTATTTT
>TRBV19|.|TRBJ2-7|.
CASSSGQLLFSEQYF
TGTGCCAGTAGTTCCGGGCAGCTTTTGTTCTCCGAGCAGTACTTC
>TRBV30|.|TRBJ1-2|.
CAWSWGGLDGYTF
TGTGCCTGGAGCTGGGGGGGGCTTGATGGCTACACCTTC
>TRBV4-3|.|TRBJ1-3|TRBD1
CASSHRTGGSGNTIYF
TGCGCCAGCAGCCACCGGACAGGGGGCTCTGGAAACACCATATATTTT
>TRBV18|.|TRBJ1-4|.
CASSPGQGVEKLFF
TGTGCCAGCTCACCAGGGCAGGGTGTTGAAAAACTGTTTTTT
>TRBV24-1|.|TRBJ2-2|.
CATSDLQGLNTGELFF
TGTGCCACCAGTGATTTGCAGGGATTGAACACCGGGGAGCTGTTTTTT
>TRBV3-1/TRBV3-2|.|TRBJ1-2|TRBD1
CASSQGLGQGLGGYTF
TGTGCCAGCAGCCAAGGTCTAGGACAGGGGCTCGGTGGCTACACCTTC
>TRBV5-1|.|TRBJ2-7|TRBD1
CASSLGQGHEEQYF
TGCGCCAGCAGCCTTGGACAGGGCCACGAGGAGCAGTACTTC
>TRBV6-2/TRBV6-3|.|TRBJ1-2|.
CASSLHPRDNVYGYTF
TGTGCCAGCAGTTTGCATCCTCGGGACAACGTTTATGGCTACACCTTC
>TRBV5-3|.|TRBJ1-6|.
CARSRDGGFFTLHF
TGTGCCAGAAGCCGGGACGGTGGCTTTTTCACCCTCCACTTT
>TRBV7-2|.|TRBJ2-1|.
CASSLVGGSYNEQFF
TGTGCCAGCAGCTTAGTGGGGGGCTCCTACAATGAGCAGTTCTTC
>TRBV7-2|.|TRBJ2-5|.
CASSLPDLGETQYF
TGTGCCAGCAGCTTGCCGGACCTTGGCGAGACCCAGTACTTC
>TRBV2|.|TRBJ1-1|.
CASSEQGNTEAFF
TGTGCCAGCAGTGAACAGGGGAACACTGAAGCTTTCTTT
>TRBV7-6|once|TRBJ2-2|TRBD1
CASSRDRANTGELFF
TGTGCCAGCAGCCGGGACAGGGCGAACACCGGGGAGCTGTTTTTT
>TRBV4-1|.|TRBJ2-3|.
CASSQDRSTDTQYF
TGCGCCAGCAGCCAAGATCGGAGCACAGATACGCAGTATTTT
>TRBV6-2/TRBV6-3|.|TRBJ2-7|TRBD1
CASSYPTRTGRPTYEQYF
TGTGCCAGCAGTTACCCAACTCGGACAGGGAGACCCACCTACGAGCAGTACTTC
>TRBV4-3|few|TRBJ2-3|.
CASSQEWRGGGPFTDTQYF
TGCGCCAGCAGCCAAGAATGGAGAGGGGGGGGGCCTTTTACAGATACGCAGTATTTT
>TRBV7-6|.|TRBJ1-4|.
CASSSTNEKLFF
TGTGCCAGCAGCTCAACTAATGAAAAACTGTTTTTT
>TRBV7-9|once|TRBJ2-3|TRBD2
CASSPGAGGATDTQYF
TGTGCCAGCAGCCCGGGTGCGGGGGGGGCCACAGATACGCAGTATTTT
>TRBV6-5|.|TRBJ1-2|TRBD1
CASLPDRGSLYGYTF
TGTGCCAGCCTCCCGGACAGGGGGTCTCTCTATGGCTACACCTTC
>TRBV20-1|.|TRBJ2-4|.
CSASEAGRAKNIQYF
TGCAGTGCTAGTGAGGCAGGGCGAGCCAAAAACATTCAGTACTTC
>TRBV2|.|TRBJ1-4|.
CASSDPAQGVKEKLFF
TGTGCCAGCAGTGACCCCGCACAGGGTGTTAAGGAAAAACTGTTTTTT
>TRBV7-9|.|TRBJ2-3|TRBD1
CASSLGTGLTDTQYF
TGTGCCAGCAGCTTGGGGACAGGGTTGACAGATACGCAGTATTTT
>TRBV9|.|TRBJ1-2|TRBD1
CASARTGGYGYTF
TGTGCCAGCGCCCGTACAGGGGGCTATGGCTACACCTTC
>TRBV7-9|.|TRBJ2-7|TRBD1
CASSLLTTGSFPTQQYF
TGTGCCAGCAGCTTACTGACGACAGGGTCTTTTCCTACGCAGCAGTACTTC
>TRBV9|.|TRBJ2-2|.
CASSVGQTTGELFF
TGTGCCAGCAGCGTAGGACAGACCACCGGGGAGCTGTTTTTT
>TRBV19|.|TRBJ1-2|.
CASSIVWGNYGYTF
TGTGCCAGTAGTATAGTTTGGGGAAACTATGGCTACACCTTC
>TRBV4-3|.|TRBJ1-1|.
CASSQEGRDPSTEAFF
TGCGCCAGCAGCCAAGAAGGCCGGGATCCGAGCACTGAAGCTTTCTTT
>TRBV5-4|.|TRBJ2-5|.
CASSLLSTVKETQYF
TGTGCCAGCAGCTTGCTGTCGACAGTAAAAGAGACCCAGTACTTC
>TRBV7-7|.|TRBJ2-5|TRBD1
CASSLGQQETQYF
TGTGCTAGCAGCTTGGGACAGCAAGAGACCCAGTACTTC